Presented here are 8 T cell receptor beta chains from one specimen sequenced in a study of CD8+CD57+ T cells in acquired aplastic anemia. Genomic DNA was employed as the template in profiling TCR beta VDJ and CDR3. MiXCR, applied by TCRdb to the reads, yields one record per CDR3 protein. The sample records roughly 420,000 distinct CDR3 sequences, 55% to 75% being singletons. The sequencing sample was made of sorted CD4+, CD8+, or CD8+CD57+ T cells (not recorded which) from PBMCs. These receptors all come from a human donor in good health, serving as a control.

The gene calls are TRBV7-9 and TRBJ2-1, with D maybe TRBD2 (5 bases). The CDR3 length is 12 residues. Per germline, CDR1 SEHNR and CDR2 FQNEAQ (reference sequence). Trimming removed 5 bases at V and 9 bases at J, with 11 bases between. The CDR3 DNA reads TGTGCCAGCAGCGCCCGGACTTGTGAGCAGTTCTTC. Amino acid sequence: CASSARTCEQFF.

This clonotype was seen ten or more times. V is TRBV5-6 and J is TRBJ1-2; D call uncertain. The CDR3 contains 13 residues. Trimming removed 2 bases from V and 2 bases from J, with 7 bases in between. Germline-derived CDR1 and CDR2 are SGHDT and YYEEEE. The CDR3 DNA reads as TGTGCCAGCAGCTTTGGCAGGAACTATGGCTACACCTTC. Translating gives CASSFGRNYGYTF.

CDR3 loop: CASSLDLAGREQYF. The CDR3 DNA reads as TGCGCCAGCAGCTTGGATTTAGCGGGGAGGGAGCAGTACTTC. The chain combines TRBV5-1 with TRBJ2-7; TRBD2 matches at 8 bases. J lost 7 bases, V lost 0 bases, and 6 bases had no gene match. The CDR3 runs 14 residues. Per the germline V gene, CDR1 is SGHRS and CDR2 is YFSETQ.

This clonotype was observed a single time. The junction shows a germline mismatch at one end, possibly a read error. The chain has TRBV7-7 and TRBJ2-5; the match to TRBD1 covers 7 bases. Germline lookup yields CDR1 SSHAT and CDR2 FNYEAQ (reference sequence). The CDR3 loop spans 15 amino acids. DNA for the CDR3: TGTGCTAGCAGCTCAGGGACAGTCCGCACAGATACCCAGTACTTC. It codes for CASSSGTVRTDTQYF. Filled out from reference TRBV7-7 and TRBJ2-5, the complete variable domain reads GAGVSQSPRYKVTKRGQDVTLRCDPISSHATLYWYQQALGQGPEFLTYFNYEAQPDKSGLPSDRFSAERPEGSISTLTIQRTEQRDSAMYRCASSSGTVRTDTQYFGPGTRLLVL.

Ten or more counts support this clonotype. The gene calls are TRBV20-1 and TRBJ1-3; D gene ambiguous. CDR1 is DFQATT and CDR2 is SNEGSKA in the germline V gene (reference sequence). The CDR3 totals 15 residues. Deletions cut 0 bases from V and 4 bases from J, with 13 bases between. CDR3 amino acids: CSAREGNILGNTIYF. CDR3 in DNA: TGCAGTGCTAGAGAAGGCAATATCCTGGGAAACACCATATATTTT.

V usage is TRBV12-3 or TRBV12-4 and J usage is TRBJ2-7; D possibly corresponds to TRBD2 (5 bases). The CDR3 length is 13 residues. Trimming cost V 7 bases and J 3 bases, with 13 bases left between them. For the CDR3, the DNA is TGTGCCAGCACCGAAACGGGGAGCTACGAGCAGTACTTC. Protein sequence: CASTETGSYEQYF.

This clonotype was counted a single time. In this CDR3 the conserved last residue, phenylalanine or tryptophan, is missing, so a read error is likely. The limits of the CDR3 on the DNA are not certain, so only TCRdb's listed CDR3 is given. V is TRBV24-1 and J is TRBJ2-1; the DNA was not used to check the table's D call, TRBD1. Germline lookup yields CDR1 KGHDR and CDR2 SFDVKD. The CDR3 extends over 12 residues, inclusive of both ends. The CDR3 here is CATTVTGTADSL.

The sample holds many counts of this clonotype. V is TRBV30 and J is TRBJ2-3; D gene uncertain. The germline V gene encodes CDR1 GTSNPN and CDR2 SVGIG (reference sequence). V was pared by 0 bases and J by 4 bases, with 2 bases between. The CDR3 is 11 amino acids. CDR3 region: CAWSVSDTQYF. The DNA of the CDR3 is TGTGCCTGGAGTGTTTCAGATACGCAGTATTTT.